This TCR beta chain was sequenced during a study of neoadjuvant anti-PD-1 for oral cavity cancer. Study details: Around day 43, patients without progression received a fourth nivolumab dose before surgery.

Some clones are missing from TCRdb's copy, which holds only in-frame ones; the method was immunoSEQ multiplex PCR. Of tens of thousands of clones in the sample, 70% to 85% were seen once. Germline lookup yields CDR1 SGHRS and CDR2 YFSETQ. There are 15 residues in the CDR3. Trimming stripped 1 base from V and 0 bases from J, with 10 bases between. Cohort: HPV-negative, locally advanced oral cavity squamous cell carcinoma patients. This TCR derives from a person aged 40 to 85 with oral cavity squamous cell carcinoma. This specimen was PBMCs, taken before nivolumab (anti-PD-1) treatment. This rearrangement joins TRBV5-1 to TRBJ2-5; D is undetermined. The CDR3 region is CASSLWTWYQETQYF. CDR3 coding DNA: TGCGCCAGCAGCTTGTGGACCTGGTACCAAGAGACCCAGTACTTC.